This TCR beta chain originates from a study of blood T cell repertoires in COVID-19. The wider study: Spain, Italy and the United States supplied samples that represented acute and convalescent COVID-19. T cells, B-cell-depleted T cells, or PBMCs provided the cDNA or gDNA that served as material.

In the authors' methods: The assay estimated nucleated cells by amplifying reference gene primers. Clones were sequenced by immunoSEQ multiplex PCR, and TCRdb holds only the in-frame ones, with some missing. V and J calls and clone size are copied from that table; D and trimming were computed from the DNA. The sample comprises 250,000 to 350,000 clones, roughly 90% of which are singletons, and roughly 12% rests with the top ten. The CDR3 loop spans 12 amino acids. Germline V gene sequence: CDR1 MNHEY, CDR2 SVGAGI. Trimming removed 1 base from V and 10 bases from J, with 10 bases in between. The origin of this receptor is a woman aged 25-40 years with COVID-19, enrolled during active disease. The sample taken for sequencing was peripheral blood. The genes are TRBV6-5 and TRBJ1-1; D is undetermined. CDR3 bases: TGTGCCAGCAGTTACTTGGGTGAGCGAGCTTTCTTT. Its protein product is CASSYLGERAFF.